This T cell receptor (beta chain) was documented in a study of cytomegalovirus exposure and HLA in healthy donors. In the study overall: The 130 or so validation repertoires, a later analysis reported, used the same platform as the 650 to 800 repertoires from the first cohort. Findings and caveats of the study: A later analysis found first-cohort TCR clusters tended to co-occur in the 120 validation repertoires. Cytomegalovirus association was listed for 164 TCR beta chains.

The ends lost 2 bases at V and 7 bases at J; junction bases unmatched: 8. The CDR3 is 15 amino acids. The germline V gene encodes CDR1 MGHRA and CDR2 YSYEKL. In the case of this clone: Its target is unknown.

Sequencing used immunoSEQ multiplex PCR; TCRdb keeps in-frame clones, though not all of them. The data show 250,000 to 300,000 clones, with around 90% seen just once and less than 0.4% held by the top ten. The receptor's source is a woman younger than 30 in good health and CMV-seronegative. J is TRBJ2-1 and V is TRBV4-1, with 7 nucleotides matching TRBD1. The sample comprised PBMCs. CDR3 coding DNA: TGCGCCAGCAGCCAATTTGAGGGGGCTCGGAATGAGCAGTTCTTC. Translated, it gives CASSQFEGARNEQFF.